This TCR beta chain was sequenced for a study of blood T cell repertoires in COVID-19. As for the study in general: Acute and convalescent COVID-19 samples came from the United States, Italy and Spain.

Repertoires were generated with immunoSEQ multiplex PCR, while TCRdb's copy carries only in-frame clones and drops some. The repertoire holds roughly 440,000 clones, with around 88% as singletons. The CDR3 runs to 13 residues. Germline V CDR1 and CDR2: GTSNPN, SVGIG (reference sequence). V lost 5 bases to trimming and J lost 2 bases, with 7 bases between them. The chain links TRBV30 to TRBJ2-6; D remains unclear. The TCR originated in a woman in her 50s with COVID-19, enrolled during active disease. Material for sequencing was peripheral blood. CDR3: CAWAITGANVLTF. The CDR3 coding sequence is TGTGCCTGGGCGATAACTGGGGCCAACGTCCTGACTTTC.